This TCR beta chain was profiled in a study of T-cell reconstitution after alpha-beta-depleted transplantation in children. There are many counts of this clonotype. V dropped 8 bases and J dropped 5 bases, with 23 bases sitting between them. The CDR3 has 16 residues. Germline CDR1 is MNHEY and CDR2 is SVGAGI. Library preparation (for TCRbeta) was performed with unique molecular identifiers. TCRdb processed the PCR reads anew with MiXCR; each CDR3 protein has one entry. The table lists around 580,000 distinct CDR3 sequences, 20% to 25% of them singletons. The receptor was isolated from a boy less than two years old who had a stem cell transplant for acute myeloid leukemia, so the T cells may come from the graft donor. The sample in question was PBMCs, mostly from graft donor cells, obtained 360 days after TCRalphabeta/CD19-depleted stem cell transplant. This sequence joins TRBV6-5 and TRBJ2-3; tentatively, D is TRBD1 or TRBD2 (5 bases each). The chain's CDR3 is CASWDPGKSVGDTQYF. The DNA for the CDR3 is TGTGCCAGCTGGGACCCCGGCAAAAGTGTCGGAGATACGCAGTATTTT.